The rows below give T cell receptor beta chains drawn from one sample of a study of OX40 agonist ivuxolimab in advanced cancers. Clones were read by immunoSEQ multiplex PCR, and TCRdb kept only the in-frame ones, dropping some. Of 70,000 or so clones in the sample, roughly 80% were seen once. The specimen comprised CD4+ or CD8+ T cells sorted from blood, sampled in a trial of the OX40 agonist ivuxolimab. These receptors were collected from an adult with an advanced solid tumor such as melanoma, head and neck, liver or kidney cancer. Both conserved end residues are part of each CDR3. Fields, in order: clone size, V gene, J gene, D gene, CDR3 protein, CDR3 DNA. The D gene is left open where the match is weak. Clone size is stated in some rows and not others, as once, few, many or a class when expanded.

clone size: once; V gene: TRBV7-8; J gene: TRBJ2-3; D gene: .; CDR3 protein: CASSFTPGPSADTQYF; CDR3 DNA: TGTGCCAGCAGCTTTACTCCGGGACCATCAGCGGATACGCAGTATTTT
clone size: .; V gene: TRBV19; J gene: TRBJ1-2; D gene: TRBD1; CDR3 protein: CASSRWDRANYGYTF; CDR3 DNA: TGTGCCAGTAGCCGCTGGGACAGGGCTAACTATGGCTACACCTTC
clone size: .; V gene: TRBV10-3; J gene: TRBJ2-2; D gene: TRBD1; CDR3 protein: CAIREQGAVGELFF; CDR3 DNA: TGTGCCATCAGGGAACAGGGGGCGGTCGGGGAGCTGTTTTTT
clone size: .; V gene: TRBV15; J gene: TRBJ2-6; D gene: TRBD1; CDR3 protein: CATSRGRQGNLHSGANVLTF; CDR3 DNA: TGTGCCACCAGCAGGGGACGACAGGGGAACCTCCACTCTGGGGCCAACGTCCTGACTTTC
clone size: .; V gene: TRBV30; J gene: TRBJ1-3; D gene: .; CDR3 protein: CAWSVKLGSGNTIYF; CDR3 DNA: TGTGCCTGGAGTGTAAAATTGGGCTCTGGAAACACCATATATTTT
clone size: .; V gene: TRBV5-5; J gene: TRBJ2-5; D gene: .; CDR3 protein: CASSLAWETQYF; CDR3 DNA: TGTGCCAGCAGCTTGGCGTGGGAGACCCAGTACTTC
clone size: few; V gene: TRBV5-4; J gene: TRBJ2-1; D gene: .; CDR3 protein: CASSLDLGREQFF; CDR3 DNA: TGTGCCAGCAGCTTGGACCTTGGGAGGGAGCAGTTCTTC
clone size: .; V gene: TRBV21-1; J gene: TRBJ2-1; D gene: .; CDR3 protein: CASIPPSRQPRLSEPGEQFF; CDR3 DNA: TGTGCCAGCATCCCTCCGAGTAGGCAACCACGGCTTTCCGAGCCTGGGGAGCAGTTCTTC
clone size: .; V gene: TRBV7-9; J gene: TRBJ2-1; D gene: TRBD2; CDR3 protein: CASSPKTSGGQNEQFF; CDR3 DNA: TGTGCCAGCAGCCCGAAGACTAGCGGGGGCCAAAATGAGCAGTTCTTC
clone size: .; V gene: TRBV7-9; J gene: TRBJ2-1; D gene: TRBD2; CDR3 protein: CASSSSGSARYNEQFF; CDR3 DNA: TGTGCCAGCAGCTCAAGCGGGAGTGCAAGATACAATGAGCAGTTCTTC
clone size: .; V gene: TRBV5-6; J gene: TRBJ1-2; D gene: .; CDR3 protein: CASSSKNYGYTF; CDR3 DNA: TGTGCCAGCAGTTCAAAAAACTATGGCTACACCTTC
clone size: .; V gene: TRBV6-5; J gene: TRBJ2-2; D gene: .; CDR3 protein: CASSTAGLGELFF; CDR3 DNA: TGTGCCAGCTCCACCGCGGGCCTCGGGGAGCTGTTTTTT
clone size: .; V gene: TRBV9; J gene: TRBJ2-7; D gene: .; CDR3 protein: CASSAEVGTEQYF; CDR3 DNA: TGTGCCAGCAGCGCCGAAGTAGGCACCGAGCAGTACTTC
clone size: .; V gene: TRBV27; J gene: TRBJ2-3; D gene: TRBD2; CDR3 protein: CASSLRVSGSSLDTQYF; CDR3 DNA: TGTGCCAGCAGTTTACGCGTTAGCGGGAGCTCCTTGGATACGCAGTATTTT
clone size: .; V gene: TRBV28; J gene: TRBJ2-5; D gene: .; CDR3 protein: CASRSGTPRETQYF; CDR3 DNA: TGTGCCAGCAGGTCCGGGACTCCCAGGGAGACCCAGTACTTC
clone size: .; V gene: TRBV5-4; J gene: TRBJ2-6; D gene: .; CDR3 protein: CASSTDPFGANVLTF; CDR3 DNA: TGTGCCAGCAGCACGGACCCCTTTGGGGCCAACGTCCTGACTTTC
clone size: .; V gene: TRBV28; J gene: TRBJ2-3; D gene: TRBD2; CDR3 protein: CASSLAGGPLTDTQYF; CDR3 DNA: TGTGCCAGCAGCCTAGCGGGAGGGCCGTTGACAGATACGCAGTATTTT
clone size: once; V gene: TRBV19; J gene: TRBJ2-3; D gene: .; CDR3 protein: CATTPGNTDTQYF; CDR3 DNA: TGTGCCACCACTCCGGGAAACACAGATACGCAGTATTTT
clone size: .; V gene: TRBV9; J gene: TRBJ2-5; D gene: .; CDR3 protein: CASSVGAQETQYF; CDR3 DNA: TGTGCCAGCAGCGTGGGGGCCCAAGAGACCCAGTACTTC
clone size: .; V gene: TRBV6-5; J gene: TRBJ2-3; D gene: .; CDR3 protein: CASRTGLATDTQYF; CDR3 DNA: TGTGCCAGCAGGACGGGACTCGCAACAGATACGCAGTATTTT
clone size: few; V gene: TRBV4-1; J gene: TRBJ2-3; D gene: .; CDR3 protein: CASSQGTGAYRLRDTQYF; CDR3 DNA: TGCGCCAGCAGCCAAGGAACTGGGGCATATAGATTAAGGGATACGCAGTATTTT
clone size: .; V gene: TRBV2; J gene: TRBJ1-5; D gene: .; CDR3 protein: CACTRGGYSNQPQHF; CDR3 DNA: TGTGCCTGCACTCGGGGGGGGTATAGCAATCAGCCCCAGCATTTT
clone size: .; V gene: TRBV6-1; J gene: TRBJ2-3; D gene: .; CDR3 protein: CASSERPASTSTDTQYF; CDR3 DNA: TGTGCCAGCAGTGAACGGCCAGCCTCGACTAGCACAGATACGCAGTATTTT
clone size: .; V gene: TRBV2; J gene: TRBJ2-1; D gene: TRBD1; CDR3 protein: CASRAGTGGFNEQFF; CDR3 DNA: TGTGCCAGCAGAGCCGGGACAGGGGGGTTCAATGAGCAGTTCTTC
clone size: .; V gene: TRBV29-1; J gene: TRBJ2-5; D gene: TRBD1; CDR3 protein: CSLLFGQGEAQYF; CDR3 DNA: TGCAGCCTTCTCTTCGGACAGGGTGAGGCCCAGTACTTC